Listed below are T cell receptor beta chains from one sample, sequenced in a study of vaccination effects on CD4 cells after COVID-19. These TCRs are of unknown antigen specificity. TCRdb's copy holds only in-frame clones and misses some; the assay was immunoSEQ multiplex PCR. The sample consists of about 45,000 clones, approximately 81% of them appearing once. Sequences were derived from CD4+ T cells from PBMCs cultured with a peptide pool, sampled before COVID-19 vaccination. Source of these receptors: a human donor who had a prior SARS-CoV-2 infection. CDR3s include the opening cysteine and the closing phenylalanine or tryptophan. D genes are given only for firm matches. Size tells how often a clone was seen (once, few, many) or the class of an expanded clone, and some rows leave it out.

CDR3aa | CDR3nt | v_gene | d_gene | abundance | j_gene
CASSDFSGAGELFF | TGTGCCAGCAGTGACTTTAGCGGGGCCGGGGAGCTGTTTTTT | TRBV2 | TRBD2 | . | TRBJ2-2
CASSLVADNYEQYF | TGCGCCAGCAGCTTGGTGGCCGATAACTACGAGCAGTACTTC | TRBV5-1 | . | few | TRBJ2-7
CASSSGGEAGEQYF | TGTGCCAGCAGCTCTGGTGGTGAGGCGGGCGAGCAGTACTTC | TRBV6-5 | . | once | TRBJ2-7
CASSQGTPPDTQYF | TGTGCCAGCAGCCAAGGTACCCCTCCAGATACGCAGTATTTT | TRBV3-1/TRBV3-2 | . | . | TRBJ2-3
CASSPQNTEAFF | TGTGCCAGCTCACCTCAGAACACTGAAGCTTTCTTT | TRBV18 | . | . | TRBJ1-1
CASSQGLKVYEQYF | TGCGCCAGCAGCCAGGGACTAAAGGTCTACGAGCAGTACTTC | TRBV4-3 | TRBD2 | . | TRBJ2-7
CASSLGGPGNTIYF | TGCGCCAGCAGCTTGGGAGGGCCTGGAAACACCATATATTTT | TRBV5-1 | . | few | TRBJ1-3
CASSYKTDLVYEQYF | TGTGCCAGCAGCTACAAAACAGACCTAGTCTACGAGCAGTACTTC | TRBV7-2 | . | . | TRBJ2-7
CASSSAPGVGAGELFF | TGTGCCAGCAGTTCGGCCCCGGGAGTAGGCGCCGGGGAGCTGTTTTTT | TRBV6-6 | . | . | TRBJ2-2
CASSVTGVTNEKLFF | TGTGCCAGCAGTGTCACAGGGGTAACTAATGAAAAACTGTTTTTT | TRBV2 | TRBD1 | . | TRBJ1-4
CASSDRDRNQPQHF | TGTGCCAGCAGTGACCGGGACAGGAATCAGCCCCAGCATTTT | TRBV2 | TRBD1 | . | TRBJ1-5
CASSPAGPGRGNTIYF | TGTGCCAGCAGCCCAGCCGGACCTGGTAGGGGAAACACCATATATTTT | TRBV11-2 | . | . | TRBJ1-3
CASSPPSDGPSNYGYTF | TGTGCCAGCTCACCACCGTCTGATGGGCCTTCTAACTATGGCTACACCTTC | TRBV18 | . | . | TRBJ1-2
CASSESWETSWGYTF | TGTGCCAGCAGTGAATCCTGGGAGACCTCTTGGGGCTACACCTTC | TRBV2 | . | . | TRBJ1-2
CAISESDRHSYEQYF | TGTGCCATCAGTGAGTCAGACAGGCATTCCTACGAGCAGTACTTC | TRBV10-3 | . | few | TRBJ2-7
CASSLSVAVKETQYF | TGCGCCAGCAGCCTAAGCGTAGCGGTTAAAGAGACCCAGTACTTC | TRBV5-1 | . | . | TRBJ2-5
CASSSLGPLSYNEQFF | TGTGCCAGCAGCTCCCTAGGTCCCCTCTCCTACAATGAGCAGTTCTTC | TRBV11-2 | . | once | TRBJ2-1
CASSRTTGLEPNEQFF | TGTGCCAGCAGCCGCACAACTGGACTAGAGCCCAATGAGCAGTTCTTC | TRBV9 | TRBD2 | . | TRBJ2-1
CASSVGILAGDDEQYF | TGTGCCAGCAGCGTAGGGATACTAGCGGGAGATGACGAGCAGTACTTC | TRBV9 | TRBD2 | once | TRBJ2-7
CASSLLSDSPLHF | TGTGCCAGCAGCTTGCTCTCGGATTCACCCCTCCACTTT | TRBV5-6 | . | few | TRBJ1-6
CASSPMASGGNEQFF | TGTGCCAGCTCACCAATGGCTAGCGGGGGTAATGAGCAGTTCTTC | TRBV18 | TRBD2 | . | TRBJ2-1
CASSQGMGEAFF | TGTGCCAGCAGTCAGGGGATGGGTGAAGCTTTCTTT | TRBV12-3/TRBV12-4 | . | . | TRBJ1-1